Shown below are 14 T cell receptor beta chains from a single sample sequenced in a study of blood T cell repertoires in COVID-19. Data came from immunoSEQ multiplex PCR; TCRdb stores just in-frame clones and leaves some out. Of roughly 220,000 clones listed, 90% are singletons. Sequencing input: PBMCs or T cells enriched from blood (not recorded which). All receptors come from a man aged 25 to 40 who had been exposed to COVID-19.

CDR3 protein: CASSLGSGGYSYNEQFF. CDR3 sequence (DNA): TGCGCCAGCAGTCTGGGGTCAGGGGGCTACTCCTACAATGAGCAGTTCTTC. This chain joins TRBV23-1 and TRBJ2-1; 8 bases line up with TRBD1. TRBV23-1 falls under the ORF class, with uncertain function. V shed 4 bases, J shed 0 bases, and the junction held 8 bases outside the gene matches. CDR3 length equals 17 residues.

The rearrangement uses TRBV5-1 and TRBJ2-5; 11 bases map to TRBD2. The junction had 10 bases not matched to a gene; V was cut back by 0 bases and J by 3 bases. Germline assignment: CDR1 SGHRS and CDR2 YFSETQ. The CDR3 sequence is 18 residues long. CDR3 residues: CASSLGLAGPTPEETQYF. The CDR3 nucleotides read TGCGCCAGCAGCTTGGGACTAGCGGGGCCTACACCAGAAGAGACCCAGTACTTC.

The CDR3 DNA reads TGTGCCGTAAGGACAGGGCTCGGGCAGCAGTACTTC. It encodes CAVRTGLGQQYF. The chain is built from TRBV3-1 (or the pseudogene TRBV3-2) and TRBJ2-7; TRBD1 agrees at 8 bases. The CDR3 runs 12 residues. The germline CDR1 and CDR2 sequences are LGHDT and YNNKEL (reference sequence). Trimming cost V 11 bases and J 8 bases; bases outside gene matches: 11.

This rearrangement joins TRBV3-1 (or the pseudogene TRBV3-2) to TRBJ2-7; 9 bases are a match to TRBD1. Losses at the gene ends were 4 bases for V and 6 bases for J; bases not matched to a gene: 13. The CDR3 totals 16 residues. From germline, CDR1 is LGHDT and CDR2 YNNKEL (reference sequence). The CDR3 loop reads CASSPYAGTGFAEQYF. Written as DNA, the CDR3 is TGTGCCAGCAGCCCGTACGCCGGGACAGGGTTTGCCGAGCAGTACTTC.

The chain is built from TRBV4-1 and TRBJ2-6; the match to TRBD1 covers 9 bases. CDR1 and CDR2 (germline): MGHRA, YSYEKL. The CDR3 has 19 residues. J lost 3 bases, V lost 1 base, and 10 bases had no gene match. The DNA of the CDR3 is TGCGCCAGCAGCCAAGGGGACAGGGTCCTCGGTAGTGGGGCCAACGTCCTGACTTTC. It translates to CASSQGDRVLGSGANVLTF.

The chain carries TRBV5-1 and TRBJ1-6, with D perhaps TRBD1 (6 bases). Looked up from germline, CDR1 is SGHRS and CDR2 is YFSETQ. V lost 0 bases and J lost 8, with 12 bases in between. The CDR3 runs 15 residues. The CDR3: CASSLEQGRDSPLHF. CDR3 bases: TGCGCCAGCAGCTTGGAACAGGGTCGGGATTCACCCCTCCACTTT.

J is TRBJ1-1 and V is TRBV7-2; the D gene is possibly TRBD1 (6 bases). The CDR3 is 16 residues long. Deletions cut 7 bases from V and 4 bases from J, with 22 bases between. The germline CDR1 and CDR2 sequences are SGHTA and FQGNSA. Here the CDR3 reads CASILSQGGRGTEAFF. CDR3 in DNA: TGTGCCAGCATCCTCAGCCAAGGGGGTCGTGGCACTGAAGCTTTCTTT.

The chain carries TRBV7-9 and TRBJ2-3; no firm D call. CDR1 and CDR2 from the germline V gene are SEHNR and FQNEAQ (reference sequence). V was trimmed by 5 bases and J by 2 bases, leaving 17 bases between them. The CDR3 is 16 amino acids. The CDR3 DNA reads TGTGCCAGCAGCGCCACCGATCCAGGTATCACAGATACGCAGTATTTT. The encoded protein is CASSATDPGITDTQYF.

This clone is a singleton in its sample. The chain uses TRBV4-2 and TRBJ2-1, with 7 bases aligning to TRBD2. V trimming: 4 bases; J trimming: 9 bases; junction bases outside the gene matches: 15. The germline V gene has CDR1 LGHNA and CDR2 YNFKEQ. The CDR3 is made up of 16 amino acids. The CDR3 sequence: CASSLPAASGRREQFF. In DNA, the CDR3 is TGTGCCAGCAGCCTCCCGGCGGCTAGCGGACGTCGTGAGCAGTTCTTC.

Many counts were recorded for this clone. J is TRBJ1-4 and V is TRBV4-2; tentative D call: TRBD1 (6 bases). Trimming cost V 0 bases and J 8 bases, with 22 bases left between them. The CDR3 sequence is 18 residues long. The V gene's germline CDR1 is LGHNA and CDR2 YNFKEQ. The CDR3 DNA reads TGTGCCAGCAGCCAAGAAAATCTAGCGGGACACCCGGGAGAAAAACTGTTTTTT. This sequence encodes CASSQENLAGHPGEKLFF.

The rearrangement joins TRBV3-1 (or the pseudogene TRBV3-2) to TRBJ2-7; 7 bases align to TRBD1. The CDR3 consists of 13 residues. Germline CDR1 and CDR2: LGHDT and YNNKEL (reference sequence). V gave up 4 bases and J gave up 4 bases; unmatched junction bases: 4. The chain's CDR3 is CASSRDRAYEQYF. In DNA, the CDR3 is TGTGCCAGCAGCCGCGACAGGGCGTACGAGCAGTACTTC.

V is TRBV11-1 and J is TRBJ1-2; TRBD1 agrees at 8 bases. The CDR3 runs 15 residues. Trimming at V came to 1 base and at J to 8 bases, leaving 9 bases not matched to a gene. Germline CDR1 and CDR2: SGHAT and FQDESV (reference sequence). The CDR3 region has the DNA TGTGCCAGCAGCTTAGATCAACGGACAGGGTACGGCTACACCTTC. It encodes CASSLDQRTGYGYTF.

The chain has TRBV6-5 and TRBJ1-5; 10 positions match TRBD1. In germline, CDR1 is MNHEY, CDR2 SVGAGI. The CDR3 sequence is 15 residues long. After removal of 2 bases from V and 3 bases from J, the junction contained 1 base not matched to a gene. CDR3 sequence (DNA): TGTGCCAGCAGTTACGGGACAGGGGTCAATCAGCCCCAGCATTTT. It yields the protein CASSYGTGVNQPQHF.

The V and J genes are TRBV2 and TRBJ2-5; D may be TRBD2 (6 bases). Per germline, CDR1 SNHLY and CDR2 FYNNEI. This CDR3 is 16 amino acids long. Trimming removed 2 bases at V and 7 bases at J, with 20 bases between. The CDR3 DNA reads TGTGCCAGCAGTGAATTGACGGGAGCCGGGGGAGTGACCCAGTACTTC. This sequence encodes CASSELTGAGGVTQYF.